This TCR beta chain stems from a study of blood T cell repertoires in COVID-19. Study overall: The origin of the acute and convalescent COVID-19 samples was the United States, Italy and Spain. T cells, B-cell-depleted T cells, or PBMCs supplied cDNA or gDNA.

V shed 6 bases, J shed 3 bases, and the junction held 6 bases outside the gene matches. Looked up from germline, CDR1 is MDHEN and CDR2 is SYDVKM. The CDR3 has 14 residues. Authors' processing steps: Estimation of nucleated cell counts was performed using reference gene primer amplification. Sequencing was performed with immunoSEQ multiplex PCR; in TCRdb, only in-frame clones are kept and a portion is missing. Clonal size and the V and J genes are those of that table, whereas D and trimming came from the DNA. The repertoire holds some 110,000 clones, with approximately 80% as singletons. The chain employs TRBV28 and TRBJ1-1, with 8 bases lining up with TRBD1. This receptor was identified in a man aged 65 to 79 with acute or convalescent COVID-19. The source material was peripheral blood. This CDR3 reads CASSDRGRDTEAFF. The CDR3 bases are TGTGCCAGCAGCGACAGGGGACGGGACACTGAAGCTTTCTTT. Together with reference TRBV28 and TRBJ1-1, the CDR3 gives the full variable domain: DVKVTQSSRYLVKRTGEKVFLECVQDMDHENMFWYRQDPGLGLRLIYFSYDVKMKEKGDIPEGYSVSREKKERFSLILESASTNQTSMYLCASSDRGRDTEAFFGQGTRLTVV.